This T cell receptor (beta chain) is drawn from a study of technical replicates of blood from a handful of donors (dated by TCRdb to between 2016 and 2019). The library was built by means of the immunoSEQ multiplex PCR assay. TCRdb's version of the immuneACCESS table is confined to in-frame rearrangements and falls short of the full clone set. An unresolved V gene accounts for under half of the shortfall where checked; the remainder is of unknown origin. For this sample there are approximately 73,000 clones; 96% appear just once. The biggest ten clones account for about 0.3% of the sample. To note about this clone: There is no known antigen for this receptor. There are no base qualities to consult, and no much larger clone falls within one base.

The CDR3 goes from the cysteine to the phenylalanine over 13 residues. Of the read, only the CDR3 DNA is kept; its 39 bases are in frame from base 1. For CDR1 and CDR2, the germline V gene (reference sequence) lists MNHNY and SVGAGI. V and J are truncated by 0 bases and 3 bases respectively, leaving an intervening sequence of 5 bases. The chain joins TRBV6-6 to TRBJ1-1; no D gene is confidently identified. This receptor was identified in a human donor in good health. What was sequenced was T cells isolated from PBMCs. The nucleotides are TGTGCCAGCAGTTACTCACGGGACACTGAAGCTTTCTTT. This codes for CASSYSRDTEAFF.